Shown below are 14 T cell receptor beta chains from a single sample sequenced in a study of T cells in Graves' hyperthyroidism and ophthalmopathy (dated by TCRdb to between 2017 and 2020). The method behind the library was multiplex PCR. Sequencing used an Illumina HiSeq 2000. Amplification of TCR beta CDR3 regions was carried out from RNA transcripts. The first round of RT-PCR for the TCR CDR3 was performed with the HTBI primer set and the Qiagen OneStep RT-PCR kit. The public reads were reanalyzed by TCRdb: fastp trimming at Q25, MiXCR alignment, in-frame beta chains only. CDR3 protein duplicates are merged, each entry listing the most common genes and DNA. The sample includes 500,000 to 700,000 distinct CDR3 sequences, with around 17% observed a single time. Around a sixth of the sample belongs to the ten largest clones. The sample consisted of blood. The receptors stem from a woman younger than 30 with Graves' hyperthyroidism.

In DNA, the CDR3 is TGTGCCAGCAGTTTAGGAGGCCCGGCGGAGACCCAGTACTTC. It codes for CASSLGGPAETQYF. The chain employs TRBV28 and TRBJ2-5; D possibly corresponds to TRBD2 (5 bases). Germline assignment: CDR1 MDHEN and CDR2 SYDVKM. V was trimmed by 2 bases and J by 5 bases, leaving 12 bases between them. The length of the CDR3 is 14 residues. The full variable domain, with the rest looked up from reference TRBV28 and TRBJ2-5, is DVKVTQSSRYLVKRTGEKVFLECVQDMDHENMFWYRQDPGLGLRLIYFSYDVKMKEKGDIPEGYSVSREKKERFSLILESASTNQTSMYLCASSLGGPAETQYFGPGTRLLVL.

The chain carries TRBV2 and TRBJ2-2; D possibly corresponds to TRBD2 (5 bases). V lost 5 bases to trimming and J lost 4 bases, with 14 bases between them. CDR1 is SNHLY, CDR2 FYNNEI, per germline. This CDR3 contains 15 residues. CDR3 amino acids: CASSNEGSSTGELFF. For the CDR3, the DNA is TGTGCCAGCAGTAATGAGGGTTCGAGCACCGGGGAGCTGTTTTTT.

The chain recombines TRBV6-2 or TRBV6-3 with TRBJ2-1; tentatively, D is TRBD2 (6 bases). From germline, CDR1 is MNHEY and CDR2 SVGEGT. This CDR3 spans 16 amino acids. V was trimmed by 3 bases and J by 1 base, leaving 13 bases between them. The CDR3 DNA is TGTGCCAGCAGTTATTTCGGGAGCCGGTCCTACAATGAGCAGTTCTTC. Encoded protein: CASSYFGSRSYNEQFF.

The chain uses TRBV7-2 and TRBJ2-5; D may be TRBD1 (6 bases). This CDR3 comprises 14 residues. Trimming left V 5 bases short and J 4 bases short, with 14 bases between. Germline V gene sequence: CDR1 SGHTA, CDR2 FQGNSA. The CDR3 protein is CASSRPGVGETQYF. The DNA of the CDR3 is TGTGCCAGCAGCCGACCAGGGGTGGGAGAGACCCAGTACTTC.

This clonotype has only a few counts. The chain carries TRBV10-3 and TRBJ2-7, with 8 positions matching TRBD1. Germline V lookup: CDR1 ENHRY, CDR2 SYGVKD. CDR3 length: 15 residues. Losses at the gene ends were 6 bases for V and 0 bases for J; bases not matched to a gene: 7. CDR3 in amino acids: CAIRGDRQNSYEQYF. The CDR3 DNA is TGTGCCATCAGGGGGGACAGGCAGAACTCCTACGAGCAGTACTTC.

The table lists this clonotype with a few counts. V and J are TRBV12-3 or TRBV12-4 and TRBJ1-1; 12 positions agree with TRBD1. With 1 base clipped from V and 5 bases from J, the junction kept 8 bases outside the gene matches. This CDR3 comprises 17 residues. The CDR3 loop is CASSLVVGQGARTEAFF. The DNA of the CDR3 is TGTGCCAGCAGTTTAGTAGTGGGACAGGGGGCGCGGACTGAAGCTTTCTTT.

This clonotype has a handful of counts. V usage is TRBV12-3 or TRBV12-4 and J usage is TRBJ2-5; TRBD2 matches 7 bases. This CDR3 comprises 16 residues. The trim removed 3 bases at V and 3 bases at J, leaving 10 bases unmatched. This CDR3 is CASSLGRATGKETQYF. DNA of the CDR3: TGTGCCAGCAGTTTGGGGAGGGCGACCGGTAAAGAGACCCAGTACTTC.

This clonotype was seen a handful of times. This chain uses TRBV6-1 with TRBJ2-3; 11 bases agree with TRBD2. Germline V CDR1 and CDR2: MNHNS, SASEGT. With 7 bases clipped from V and 2 bases from J, the junction kept 8 bases outside the gene matches. The CDR3 consists of 16 residues. CDR3 sequence reads: CASILKLAGATDTQYF. The CDR3 coding sequence is TGTGCCAGCATCTTGAAACTAGCGGGGGCCACAGATACGCAGTATTTT.

This clonotype was observed at least ten times. This sequence joins TRBV6-2 or TRBV6-3 and TRBJ2-1; the D gene is possibly TRBD1 (6 bases). Per the germline V gene, CDR1 is MNHEY and CDR2 is SVGEGT. The CDR3 length is 13 residues. Trimming pared 0 bases from V and 10 bases from J, leaving 10 bases between. The CDR3 reads CASSYSRGGEQFF. The CDR3 nucleotides read TGTGCCAGCAGTTACTCCAGGGGTGGAGAGCAGTTCTTC.

This clonotype was counted ten times or more. The chain uses TRBV7-3 and TRBJ2-1, with TRBD2 matching over 12 bases. This CDR3 comprises 16 residues. CDR1 SGHTA and CDR2 FQGTGA come from the germline V gene. After removal of 0 bases from V and 5 bases from J, the junction contained 2 bases not matched to a gene. CDR3 DNA: TGTGCCAGCAGCTTAACTGGACTAGCGGGGAACAATGAGCAGTTCTTC. This gives the protein CASSLTGLAGNNEQFF.

This clonotype was seen ten or more times. The chain links TRBV24-1 to TRBJ2-1; weak D call: TRBD2 (5 bases). V dropped 4 bases and J dropped 9 bases, with 12 bases sitting between them. The CDR3 is 13 residues long. Germline CDR1 is KGHDR and CDR2 is SFDVKD. DNA of the CDR3: TGTGCCACCAGTGACCGACAACGGGGTGAGCAGTTCTTC. This encodes CATSDRQRGEQFF.

In this sample, this clonotype turned up a few times. This chain connects TRBV4-2 to TRBJ2-6; 8 bases agree with TRBD1. CDR3 length equals 18 residues. Per the germline V gene, CDR1 is LGHNA and CDR2 is YNFKEQ. V shed 0 bases, J shed 1 base, and the junction held 5 bases outside the gene matches. Written as DNA, the CDR3 is TGTGCCAGCAGCCAAGAGGGACAGGCGTCGTCTGGGGCCAACGTCCTGACTTTC. It translates to CASSQEGQASSGANVLTF.

This rearrangement joins TRBV2 to TRBJ1-5, with 10 bases aligning to TRBD1. The germline V gene encodes CDR1 SNHLY and CDR2 FYNNEI. The CDR3 sequence is 16 residues long. V was pared by 7 bases and J by 3 bases, with 9 bases of the junction left unmatched. CDR3 loop: CASTTGQGGSNQPQHF. The DNA for the CDR3 is TGTGCCAGCACTACTGGACAGGGGGGTTCCAATCAGCCCCAGCATTTT.

The table lists this clonotype with many counts. The chain employs TRBV2 and TRBJ2-7, with D perhaps TRBD2 (6 bases). V dropped 2 bases and J dropped 4 bases, with 12 bases sitting between them. This CDR3 contains 14 residues. Germline CDR1 SNHLY, CDR2 FYNNEI. The CDR3 DNA is TGTGCCAGCAGTGAAAGCGTCGGGACTTACGAGCAGTACTTC. Protein: CASSESVGTYEQYF.